Presented here are 17 T cell receptor beta chains from one specimen sequenced in a study of glioma-infiltrating T cells after dendritic cell vaccination (dated by TCRdb to 2016 to 2018). The time point label, read with the paper, signifies: after dendritic cell vaccination, including at tumor progression/relapse. Libraries came from the immunoSEQ multiplex PCR assay. This is the immuneACCESS table as TCRdb keeps it, with only in-frame sequences that have V and J called. A part of the clones is gone; compared with another copy, unresolved V genes explain less than half, and the rest is unexplained. The sample data list 50,000 to 70,000 clones, and around 85% of these were observed just once. The ten top clones hold 15% to 18% of the sample. Source: blood, taken after dendritic cell vaccination. These receptors were collected from a human donor with glioblastoma.

J is TRBJ2-4 and V is TRBV29-1; D possibly corresponds to TRBD2 (6 bases). Between the trimmed V and J ends, which lost 7 bases and 13 bases, there was a span of 14 bases. CDR3 length: 10 residues. Germline CDR1 reads SQVTM; CDR2 reads ANQGSEA. CDR3 DNA sequence: TGCAGCGGGGGGGAGACAGAACAGTACTTC. This translates into CSGGETEQYF. Variable domain in full (rest from reference TRBV29-1 and TRBJ2-4): SAVISQKPSRDICQRGTSLTIQCQVDSQVTMMFWYRQQPGQSLTLIATANQGSEATYESGFVIDKFPISRPNLTFSTLTVSNMSPEDSSIYLCSGGETEQYFGAGTRLSVL.

This chain connects TRBV4-3 to TRBJ1-1; 8 nucleotides align to TRBD1. V trimming: 2 bases; J trimming: 1 base; junction bases outside the gene matches: 9. The CDR3 length is 17 residues. Germline CDR1 reads LGHNA; CDR2 reads YSLEER. The DNA of the CDR3 is TGCGCCAGCAGCCAACGGCATACCGGGACAGGGAACACTGAAGCTTTCTTT. It is translated as CASSQRHTGTGNTEAFF.

Regarding this clone: Other nucleotide sequences from this sample produce the same CDR3. The chain employs TRBV7-6 and TRBJ2-3, with TRBD2 matching 11 bases. This CDR3 has 16 amino acids. From germline, CDR1 is SGHVS and CDR2 FNYEAQ. V shed 5 bases, J shed 3 bases, and the junction held 7 bases outside the gene matches. This CDR3 is CASSQRTSGGTDTQYF. In DNA, the CDR3 is TGTGCCAGCAGCCAACGAACTAGCGGGGGAACAGATACGCAGTATTTT.

The chain couples TRBV2 to TRBJ2-3, with TRBD2 matching 11 bases. CDR3 size: 15 residues. The germline V gene has CDR1 SNHLY and CDR2 FYNNEI. J lost 4 bases, V lost 6 bases, and 6 bases had no gene match. In nucleotides, the CDR3 is TGTGCCAGCAGCTCCACTAGCGGGGGCGCAGATACGCAGTATTTT. Its translation is CASSSTSGGADTQYF.

Only one count was recorded for this clone. The gene calls are TRBV29-1 and TRBJ1-2, with 9 bases fitting TRBD1. This CDR3 spans 13 amino acids. V was pared by 6 bases and J by 5 bases, with 7 bases of the junction left unmatched. Germline CDR1 SQVTM, CDR2 ANQGSEA. The CDR3 loop reads CSVRDRESYGYTF. The CDR3 DNA follows: TGCAGCGTCCGGGACAGGGAAAGTTATGGCTACACCTTC.

This chain joins TRBV5-1 and TRBJ1-4; D gene uncertain. Trimming pared 2 bases from V and 0 bases from J, leaving 5 bases between. The CDR3 covers 14 residues. Germline loops: CDR1 SGHRS, CDR2 YFSETQ. For the CDR3, the DNA is TGCGCCAGCAGCTTAGAGGCAACTAATGAAAAACTGTTTTTT. This sequence encodes CASSLEATNEKLFF.

The V call is TRBV6-5, the J call TRBJ1-2; 7 nucleotides agree with TRBD1. The J segment lost 7 bases and the V segment lost 5 bases, leaving 10 bases of the junction unmatched. The V gene's germline CDR1 is MNHEY and CDR2 SVGAGI. The CDR3 covers 14 residues. CDR3 in DNA: TGTGCCAGCAGTCGCGACAGGGCCACTTCTGGCTACACCTTC. It is translated as CASSRDRATSGYTF.

The chain links TRBV19 to TRBJ1-2; D is undetermined. V was cut by 3 bases and J by 1 base, with 24 bases left in between. The germline V gene encodes CDR1 LNHDA and CDR2 SQIVND (reference sequence). This CDR3 contains 19 residues. The CDR3 DNA follows: TGTGCCAGTAGTATGCTCGGTCGGAGTCCCATCCTAGATAACTATGGCTACACCTTC. This translates into CASSMLGRSPILDNYGYTF.

The gene calls are TRBV4-3 and TRBJ2-1, with 8 positions matching TRBD2. CDR3 length: 16 amino acids. Germline trimming cut 4 bases from V and 5 bases from J; bases unmatched to any gene: 10. In germline, CDR1 is LGHNA, CDR2 YSLEER. CDR3 amino acids: CASSLYPGLGNNEQFF. The CDR3 nucleotides are TGCGCCAGCAGCCTTTACCCGGGACTAGGGAACAATGAGCAGTTCTTC.

The CDR3 sequence: CASSRTETLHGYTF. For the CDR3, the DNA is TGCGCCAGCAGCCGGACAGAAACCCTCCATGGCTACACCTTC. The chain recombines TRBV4-1 with TRBJ1-2; maybe TRBD1 (6 bases). V was cut by 4 bases and J by 6 bases, with 15 bases left in between. This CDR3 contains 14 residues. Per the germline V gene, CDR1 is MGHRA and CDR2 is YSYEKL.

The V call is TRBV7-6, the J call TRBJ1-1; 8 nucleotides agree with TRBD1. The CDR3 covers 14 residues. The trim removed 2 bases at V and 3 bases at J, leaving 2 bases unmatched. Germline-derived CDR1 and CDR2 are SGHVS and FNYEAQ. In DNA, the CDR3 is TGTGCCAGCAGCTTACAGGGGGCGGACACTGAAGCTTTCTTT. It encodes CASSLQGADTEAFF. Drawing the rest from reference TRBV7-6 and TRBJ1-1, the complete variable domain is GAGVSQSPRYKVTKRGQDVALRCDPISGHVSLYWYRQALGQGPEFLTYFNYEAQQDKSGLPNDRFSAERPEGSISTLTIQRTEQRDSAMYRCASSLQGADTEAFFGQGTRLTVV.

The chain carries TRBV12-5 and TRBJ1-5, with D possibly matching TRBD1 (5 bases). The CDR3 contains 15 residues. Trimming left V 5 bases short and J 0 bases short, with 11 bases between. The germline gives CDR1 LGHNT, CDR2 FRNRAP. This CDR3 is CASGTGTLSNQPQHF. DNA for the CDR3: TGTGCTAGTGGTACCGGGACTCTTAGCAATCAGCCCCAGCATTTT.

V usage is TRBV30 and J usage is TRBJ2-5; D is uncertain. Germline V gives CDR1 GTSNPN, CDR2 SVGIG (reference sequence). The V and J ends lost 2 bases and 7 bases respectively, with 14 bases between them. This CDR3 comprises 13 residues. The CDR3 nucleotides read TGTGCCTGGAGTCTGGCAATCGCAGGGACCCAGTACTTC. Translation gives CAWSLAIAGTQYF. Together with reference TRBV30 and TRBJ2-5, the CDR3 gives the full variable domain: SQTIHQWPATLVQPVGSPLSLECTVEGTSNPNLYWYRQAAGRGLQLLFYSVGIGQISSEVPQNLSASRPQDRQFILSSKKLLLSDSGFYLCAWSLAIAGTQYFGPGTRLLVL.

This rearrangement joins TRBV30 to TRBJ1-2; 7 nucleotides align to TRBD1. The junction had 8 bases not matched to a gene; V was cut back by 3 bases and J by 4 bases. The CDR3 totals 14 residues. Germline CDR1 GTSNPN, CDR2 SVGIG (reference sequence). The DNA of the CDR3 is TGTGCCTGGAGGAGAGGGGGCGCAATCTATGGCTACACCTTC. It specifies CAWRRGGAIYGYTF.

This sequence joins TRBV30 and TRBJ1-1; D possibly corresponds to TRBD1 (5 bases). The CDR3 sequence is 15 residues long. V gave up 2 bases and J gave up 4 bases, with 17 bases separating them. Germline CDR1 reads GTSNPN; CDR2 reads SVGIG (reference sequence). The CDR3, as DNA: TGTGCCTGGAGTCCGGGGGGTAACTCGGGCACTGAAGCTTTCTTT. Translated, it gives CAWSPGGNSGTEAFF.

The chain employs TRBV5-1 and TRBJ1-1; TRBD1 aligns across 10 bases. J lost 0 bases, V lost 6 bases, and 11 bases had no gene match. This CDR3 has 17 residues. Germline V gene lookup returns CDR1 SGHRS and CDR2 YFSETQ. The CDR3 region is CASTQGGTGAMNTEAFF. The DNA of the CDR3 is TGCGCCAGCACCCAGGGTGGGACAGGGGCCATGAACACTGAAGCTTTCTTT.

This clone was picked up one time. V usage is TRBV27 and J usage is TRBJ1-2; tentatively, D is TRBD1 (6 bases). The length of the CDR3 is 15 residues. The V gene lost 7 bases and the J gene lost 8 bases, with 23 bases spanning the gap. Germline V lookup: CDR1 MNHEY, CDR2 SMNVEV (reference sequence). The CDR3 here is CASNYLGTPLIGYTF. The CDR3 bases are TGTGCCAGCAATTATCTGGGGACACCCCTGATCGGCTACACCTTC.